The 13 T cell receptor beta chains in this list originate from one sample, sequenced in a study of T cells in Graves' hyperthyroidism and ophthalmopathy. TCR beta CDR3 regions were amplified from RNA. The study used the HTBI primer set for a first-round RT-PCR of the TCR CDR3. A single record per CDR3 protein comes from TCRdb applying MiXCR to the multiplex PCR reads. The sample lists around 280,000 distinct CDR3 sequences, about an eighth seen once, with roughly 8% in the top ten. Sequencing input: blood. These TCRs come from a woman younger than 45 with Graves' hyperthyroidism that later progressed to Graves' ophthalmopathy.

The chain employs TRBV5-6 and TRBJ2-2; 9 bases line up with TRBD1. CDR3 length: 16 amino acids. Per germline, CDR1 SGHDT and CDR2 YYEEEE. V gave up 4 bases and J gave up 4 bases; unmatched junction bases: 8. CDR3 DNA sequence: TGTGCCAGCAGCCCCCGGGACAGGGTTTTCACCGGGGAGCTGTTTTTT. Its translation: CASSPRDRVFTGELFF.

This sequence joins TRBV9 and TRBJ2-1, with TRBD2 identical over 8 bases. The CDR3 is 16 amino acids. The V segment lost 0 bases and the J segment 0 bases; nucleotides outside the gene matches: 2. From germline, CDR1 is SGDLS and CDR2 YYNGEE. As DNA, the CDR3 is TGTGCCAGCAGCGTAGACGGGGGGGGCTCCTACAATGAGCAGTTCTTC. Translation: CASSVDGGGSYNEQFF. Looking up the rest from reference TRBV9 and TRBJ2-1 gives the full variable domain: DSGVTQTPKHLITATGQRVTLRCSPRSGDLSVYWYQQSLDQGLQFLIQYYNGEERAKGNILERFSAQQFPDLHSELNLSSLELGDSALYFCASSVDGGGSYNEQFFGPGTRLTVL.

This clonotype was seen a handful of times. The chain carries TRBV4-3 and TRBJ2-7; D perhaps matches TRBD1 (5 bases). The CDR3 is 13 residues long. Germline CDR1 and CDR2: LGHNA and YSLEER. V shed 4 bases and J shed 7 bases, with 14 bases lying between them. This CDR3 is CASSRLAGQEQYF. CDR3 nucleotide sequence: TGCGCCAGCAGCCGCCTGGCCGGACAAGAGCAGTACTTC.

The J gene is TRBJ2-7, the V gene TRBV28, with 9 bases lining up with TRBD1. The CDR3 sequence is 16 residues long. Germline V lookup: CDR1 MDHEN, CDR2 SYDVKM. The junction had 14 bases not matched to a gene; V was cut back by 6 bases and J by 5 bases. The CDR3 loop is CASSGAPGTGFHEQYF. The CDR3 DNA is TGTGCCAGCAGCGGAGCTCCCGGGACAGGGTTCCACGAGCAGTACTTC.

The rearrangement uses TRBV28 and TRBJ2-7; D gene ambiguous. This CDR3 comprises 13 residues. Germline loops: CDR1 MDHEN, CDR2 SYDVKM. The germline V and J ends were trimmed by 2 bases and 5 bases, with 10 bases remaining between them. CDR3 coding DNA: TGTGCCAGCAGTTTAGCCACCCCGGACGAGCAGTACTTC. It specifies CASSLATPDEQYF.

This clonotype was picked up many times. In nucleotides, the CDR3 is TGTGCCAGCAGTTTCTGGGGGGTAGAGGGCACTGAAGCTTTCTTT. Translating gives CASSFWGVEGTEAFF. The chain employs TRBV27 and TRBJ1-1, with a possible D match to TRBD1 (5 bases). The V end lost 3 bases, the J end lost 4 bases, and 15 bases lay between the germline ends. Germline lookup yields CDR1 MNHEY and CDR2 SMNVEV (reference sequence). The CDR3 is 15 amino acids.

There are many counts of this clonotype. J is TRBJ2-3 and V is TRBV3-1; TRBD2 matches at 7 bases. Germline lookup yields CDR1 LGHDT and CDR2 YNNKEL (reference sequence). V trimming: 3 bases; J trimming: 5 bases; junction bases outside the gene matches: 14. The CDR3 extends over 17 amino acids. The CDR3 protein is CASSHNWIGREKDTQYF. CDR3 bases: TGTGCCAGCAGCCACAACTGGATCGGGCGGGAGAAAGATACGCAGTATTTT.

Ten or more counts support this clonotype. This chain connects TRBV3-1 to TRBJ2-5, with D unclear. The CDR3 is 15 residues long. Germline CDR1 and CDR2: LGHDT and YNNKEL (reference sequence). The V gene lost 2 bases and the J gene lost 5 bases, with 15 bases spanning the gap. CDR3 protein: CASSQRHSPRETQYF. In DNA, the CDR3 is TGTGCCAGCAGCCAAAGGCATTCCCCCAGGGAGACCCAGTACTTC.

This clonotype was recorded at least ten times. This chain joins TRBV4-2 and TRBJ1-5; D remains unclear. The CDR3 spans 15 residues. The V and J ends lost 1 base and 3 bases respectively, with 10 bases between them. Germline CDR1 reads LGHNA; CDR2 reads YNFKEQ. CDR3 nucleotides: TGTGCCAGCAGCCAAGGGGTTACAGACAATCAGCCCCAGCATTTT. Translation: CASSQGVTDNQPQHF.

This clonotype was counted a few times. The chain recombines TRBV2 with TRBJ2-6; D possibly matches TRBD1 or TRBD2 (5 bases each). The V and J ends lost 6 bases and 2 bases respectively, with 8 bases between them. Per germline, CDR1 SNHLY and CDR2 FYNNEI. The CDR3 spans 14 residues. CDR3 sequence (DNA): TGTGCCAGCAGCGGGACGACTGGGGCCAACGTCCTGACTTTC. It is translated as CASSGTTGANVLTF.

This clonotype was seen repeatedly, ten times or more. The chain recombines TRBV9 with TRBJ1-2; a weak D match, TRBD1 (5 bases). Between the trimmed V and J ends, which lost 1 base and 4 bases, there was a span of 11 bases. The CDR3 extends over 14 amino acids. From germline, CDR1 is SGDLS and CDR2 YYNGEE. The CDR3 protein is CASSVSGQGYGYTF. The DNA for the CDR3 is TGTGCCAGCAGCGTAAGTGGACAAGGCTATGGCTACACCTTC.

This chain uses TRBV11-2 with TRBJ2-5; a possible D gene is TRBD1 (6 bases). V was cut by 8 bases and J by 5 bases, with 24 bases left in between. The length of the CDR3 is 16 residues. Germline CDR1 SGHAT, CDR2 FQNNGV. The CDR3 coding sequence is TGTGCCAGCCGTCGTGCCCAGGGGACACTTGAGGAGACCCAGTACTTC. Translated, it gives CASRRAQGTLEETQYF. Filled out from reference TRBV11-2 and TRBJ2-5, the complete variable domain reads EAGVAQSPRYKIIEKRQSVAFWCNPISGHATLYWYQQILGQGPKLLIQFQNNGVVDDSQLPKDRFSAERLKGVDSTLKIQPAKLEDSAVYLCASRRAQGTLEETQYFGPGTRLLVL.

In this sample, this clonotype turned up a few times. The V call is TRBV6-1, the J call TRBJ2-3; 15 bases line up with TRBD2. V trimming: 6 bases; J trimming: 1 base; junction bases outside the gene matches: 8. The CDR3 length is 18 residues. Germline CDR1 reads MNHNS; CDR2 reads SASEGT. The CDR3 spells CASRDSGTSGRRTDTQYF. The DNA of the CDR3 is TGTGCCAGCAGAGACTCCGGGACTAGCGGGAGGCGCACAGATACGCAGTATTTT.